These 4 T cell receptor beta chains came from one sample sequenced in a study of beta chain features in type 1 diabetes. The study's findings and limits: Type 1 diabetes patients had moderately but significantly shorter TCRB CDR3s in all four CD4+ subsets.

No antigens are known for them. Expressed TCRB transcripts were sequenced because the entire RNA isolate underwent reverse transcription. Sequencing used immunoSEQ multiplex PCR; TCRdb keeps in-frame clones, though not all of them. The sample holds about 230,000 clones; approximately 16% are singletons and the top ten take more than 0.075%. The sample was naive CD4+ T cells from blood. The receptors come from a man aged 25 to 45 with type 1 diabetes.

The chain recombines TRBV5-1 with TRBJ2-7; 13 positions agree with TRBD2. The CDR3 spans 14 residues. J gave up 7 bases and V 3 bases, and 4 bases lay outside the gene matches. Germline CDR1 reads SGHRS; CDR2 reads YFSETQ. CDR3 loop: CASSSGLAGVEQYF. The DNA of the CDR3 is TGCGCCAGCAGCTCTGGACTAGCGGGAGTGGAGCAGTACTTC.

The chain is built from TRBV25-1 and TRBJ2-1, with 11 bases fitting TRBD2. Per germline, CDR1 MGHDK and CDR2 SYGVNS. After removal of 6 bases from V and 8 bases from J, the junction contained 6 bases not matched to a gene. The CDR3 runs 14 residues. The CDR3, as DNA: TGTGCCAGCAGAACTAGCGGGAGTGGCTATGAGCAGTTCTTC. This translates into CASRTSGSGYEQFF. Full variable domain (remainder filled in from reference TRBV25-1 and TRBJ2-1): EADIYQTPRYLVIGTGKKITLECSQTMGHDKMYWYQQDPGMELHLIHYSYGVNSTEKGDLSSESTVSRIRTEHFPLTLESARPSHTSQYLCASRTSGSGYEQFFGPGTRLTVL.

The chain employs TRBV5-1 and TRBJ2-5, with a weak D call TRBD2 (5 bases). CDR1 is SGHRS and CDR2 is YFSETQ in the germline V gene. Trimming removed 0 bases from V and 4 bases from J, with 7 bases in between. The CDR3 spans 13 residues. The CDR3 sequence: CASSLAAGETQYF. CDR3 coding DNA: TGCGCCAGCAGCTTGGCCGCGGGAGAGACCCAGTACTTC.

This clone showed up just a few times. The chain recombines TRBV7-7 with TRBJ2-7; D gene ambiguous. Germline assignment: CDR1 SSHAT and CDR2 FNYEAQ (reference sequence). The CDR3 sequence is 13 residues long. V was shortened by 0 bases and J by 4 bases, with 7 bases between the two germline ends. The DNA for the CDR3 is TGTGCCAGCAGCTTAGCTCAGAATTACGAGCAGTACTTC. Amino acids: CASSLAQNYEQYF.